Each of the 21 T cell receptor beta chains below was sequenced from the same sample in a study of control samples from healthy donors and cancer patients. The method was immunoSEQ multiplex PCR; TCRdb's version includes in-frame clones alone and lacks a portion of them. Here the sample spans about 120,000 clones, about 88% being singletons. Sequencing was performed on blood. These receptors originate from a man between 18 and 29 years old in good health.

The V and J genes are TRBV4-1 and TRBJ1-5; D remains ambiguous. Trimming removed 0 bases from V and 6 bases from J, with 3 bases in between. The CDR3 has 12 residues. Germline CDR1 MGHRA, CDR2 YSYEKL. CDR3 bases: TGCGCCAGCAGCCAAGATAGTCAGCCCCAGCATTTT. Translation gives CASSQDSQPQHF.

The rearrangement links TRBV11-2 to TRBJ2-2; D remains ambiguous. V lost 0 bases, J lost 5 bases, and 7 bases lay in between. CDR1 and CDR2 from the germline V gene are SGHAT and FQNNGV. This CDR3 is 14 amino acids long. DNA for the CDR3: TGTGCCAGCAGCTTAGATATAGCTACCGGGGAGCTGTTTTTT. This encodes CASSLDIATGELFF.

This clone showed up just a few times. This chain links TRBV2 with TRBJ1-1, with D possibly being TRBD1 (5 bases). V was clipped by 8 bases and J by 3 bases, with 13 bases between them. Germline-derived CDR1 and CDR2 are SNHLY and FYNNEI. The CDR3 length is 13 residues. DNA for the CDR3: TGTGCCAGCTCGACGAGCAGGGACACTGAAGCTTTCTTT. Amino acid sequence: CASSTSRDTEAFF.

The chain recombines TRBV2 with TRBJ2-1; TRBD2 matches at 11 bases. V dropped 6 bases and J dropped 7; count of bases not matched to a gene: 8. The CDR3 consists of 15 residues. The germline V gene encodes CDR1 SNHLY and CDR2 FYNNEI. CDR3 in DNA: TGTGCCAGCAGCCTAGGGACTAGCGGAGAGAATGAGCAGTTCTTC. This sequence encodes CASSLGTSGENEQFF.

This sequence joins TRBV19 and TRBJ1-3, with TRBD1 identical over 7 bases. Trimming took 5 bases from V and 6 from J; bases not matched to a gene: 10. The CDR3 sequence is 15 residues long. Germline V lookup: CDR1 LNHDA, CDR2 SQIVND (reference sequence). This chain's CDR3 is CASSLSQGWENTIYF. The CDR3 DNA sequence: TGTGCCAGTAGTTTATCACAGGGGTGGGAAAACACCATATATTTT.

V usage is TRBV6-1 and J usage is TRBJ1-6; D remains unclear. The CDR3 length is 15 residues. V lost 1 base and J 2 bases, leaving 6 bases between the germline ends. CDR1 MNHNS and CDR2 SASEGT come from the germline V gene. The CDR3 coding sequence is TGTGCCAGCAGTGAAGAACTGACCTATAATTCACCCCTCCACTTT. It translates to CASSEELTYNSPLHF.

A few counts support this clone. The chain combines TRBV6-5 with TRBJ1-1; weak D call: TRBD1 (6 bases). Per germline, CDR1 MNHEY and CDR2 SVGAGI. V lost 0 bases to trimming and J lost 3 bases, with 11 bases between them. The CDR3 totals 15 residues. The DNA for the CDR3 is TGTGCCAGCAGTTACTCGCCAGGGGCCGACACTGAAGCTTTCTTT. Encoded protein: CASSYSPGADTEAFF.

This chain joins TRBV19 and TRBJ2-1; D call uncertain. Germline assignment: CDR1 LNHDA and CDR2 SQIVND (reference sequence). This CDR3 has 18 amino acids. Trimming took 3 bases from V and 0 from J, leaving 18 bases between them. The CDR3 nucleotides are TGTGCCAGTAGTATTCTATCACTCGGCGAGAGCTCCTACAATGAGCAGTTCTTC. Translating gives CASSILSLGESSYNEQFF.

V usage is TRBV27 and J usage is TRBJ2-7; TRBD1 matches 8 bases. This CDR3 spans 19 amino acids. J was trimmed by 2 bases and V by 0 bases; bases with no gene match: 15. Looked up from germline, CDR1 is MNHEY and CDR2 is SMNVEV (reference sequence). The CDR3 DNA sequence: TGTGCCAGCAGTTTATCGATAACAGGGGGGTACTCCGGGGCCTACGAGCAGTACTTC. It yields the protein CASSLSITGGYSGAYEQYF.

This chain connects TRBV29-1 to TRBJ1-1, with D uncertain. V gave up 5 bases and J gave up 11 bases, with 15 bases separating them. Germline assignment: CDR1 SQVTM and CDR2 ANQGSEA. The CDR3 spans 11 residues. The CDR3 DNA reads as TGCAGCGTTCGGGTCTCGTCGGAGGCTTTCTTT. It is translated as CSVRVSSEAFF.

V gene TRBV5-4 combines with J gene TRBJ1-3; 8 bases align to TRBD1. V trimming: 5 bases; J trimming: 0 bases; junction bases outside the gene matches: 13. The CDR3 consists of 18 residues. The germline gives CDR1 SGHNT, CDR2 YYREEE (reference sequence). The chain's CDR3 is CASRPGTGGLYSGNTIYF. CDR3 sequence (DNA): TGTGCCAGCAGGCCCGGGACAGGTGGCCTTTACTCTGGAAACACCATATATTTT.

The CDR3 bases are TGCAGTGCTCCTTACAATGAGCAGTTCTTC. Translated: CSAPYNEQFF. V is TRBV20-1 and J is TRBJ2-1, with D hard to call. V gave up 5 bases and J gave up 4 bases, with 3 bases separating them. This CDR3 has 10 residues. Germline V gives CDR1 DFQATT, CDR2 SNEGSKA (reference sequence).

The V and J genes are TRBV11-2 and TRBJ1-1; D remains ambiguous. V gave up 5 bases and J gave up 0 bases, with 16 bases separating them. The CDR3 covers 16 residues. The V gene's germline CDR1 is SGHAT and CDR2 FQNNGV. The CDR3 coding sequence is TGTGCCAGCAGCCCAGTGGTCGGACTTCTGAACACTGAAGCTTTCTTT. Encoded protein: CASSPVVGLLNTEAFF.

The chain employs TRBV2 and TRBJ1-1; 10 bases are shared with TRBD1. The junction had 3 bases not matched to a gene; V was cut back by 6 bases and J by 2 bases. Germline values: CDR1 SNHLY, CDR2 FYNNEI. The CDR3 sequence is 14 residues long. CDR3 in DNA: TGTGCCAGCAGGGGGACAGGGGTTAACACTGAAGCTTTCTTT. This sequence encodes CASRGTGVNTEAFF.

The chain combines TRBV7-8 with TRBJ1-2; no clear D gene. CDR1 SGHVS and CDR2 FQNEAQ come from the germline V gene. There are 14 residues in the CDR3. The V end was cut by 1 base, the J end by 2 bases, with 8 bases between. The CDR3 sequence is CASSLGVINYGYTF. CDR3 DNA sequence: TGTGCCAGCAGCTTAGGAGTAATCAACTATGGCTACACCTTC.

The rearrangement links TRBV4-1 to TRBJ2-1; D is perhaps TRBD1 or TRBD2 (6 bases each). This CDR3 is 15 amino acids long. Looked up from germline, CDR1 is MGHRA and CDR2 is YSYEKL. The V end lost 3 bases, the J end lost 4 bases, and 13 bases lay between the germline ends. The chain's CDR3 is CASSQSGAGYNEQFF. The CDR3 DNA is TGCGCCAGCAGCCAGTCGGGGGCGGGGTACAATGAGCAGTTCTTC.

The chain links TRBV10-2 to TRBJ2-1; 8 nucleotides line up with TRBD2. The CDR3 totals 15 residues. V lost 6 bases to trimming and J lost 8 bases; unmatched junction nucleotides: 12. CDR1 and CDR2 (germline): WSHSY, SAAADI. The CDR3 is CASSQGLASEDEQFF. The CDR3 coding sequence is TGCGCCAGCAGCCAAGGACTAGCCAGCGAGGATGAGCAGTTCTTC.

The chain combines TRBV28 with TRBJ2-2; 7 bases line up with TRBD1. The CDR3 length is 17 residues. J was trimmed by 4 bases and V by 6 bases; bases with no gene match: 14. Germline values: CDR1 MDHEN, CDR2 SYDVKM. CDR3 residues: CASRRPRGGAGTGELFF. The CDR3, as DNA: TGTGCCAGCAGACGGCCTCGAGGGGGCGCGGGCACCGGGGAGCTGTTTTTT.

This chain joins TRBV24-1 and TRBJ2-3, with 7 bases identical to TRBD2. The CDR3 loop spans 16 amino acids. CDR1 is KGHDR, CDR2 SFDVKD, per germline. V was pared by 1 base and J by 6 bases, with 9 bases of the junction left unmatched. The CDR3 DNA reads TGTGCCACCAGTGATTTAGCGGGGCGCGAGGGGGATACGCAGTATTTT. It codes for CATSDLAGREGDTQYF.

V usage is TRBV6-4 and J usage is TRBJ1-1; D is ambiguous. The ends were cut back, 10 bases at V and 4 bases at J, with 16 bases in the middle. CDR3 length: 13 amino acids. Germline V gene lookup returns CDR1 MRHNA and CDR2 SNTAGT. The DNA for the CDR3 is TGTGCCACTTCGGAGGAGGTCGGCACTGAAGCTTTCTTT. Its protein is CATSEEVGTEAFF.

This clone was counted a single time. The chain carries TRBV5-1 and TRBJ2-2; 9 bases line up with TRBD1. Germline V CDR1 and CDR2: SGHRS, YFSETQ. CDR3 size: 16 residues. The junction had 4 bases not matched to a gene; V was cut back by 2 bases and J by 2 bases. The DNA of the CDR3 is TGCGCCAGCAGCTTTGGGGGACAGGGAAACACCGGGGAGCTGTTTTTT. Translated, it gives CASSFGGQGNTGELFF.